The 29 T cell receptor beta chains below were found in one sample sequenced in a study of OX40 agonist ivuxolimab in advanced cancers. Sequencing was performed with immunoSEQ multiplex PCR; in TCRdb, only in-frame clones are kept and a portion is missing. The table lists tens of thousands of clones, over 75% of them singletons. The specimen was CD4+ or CD8+ T cells sorted from blood, collected in a trial of the OX40 agonist ivuxolimab. The origin of the receptors is an adult with an advanced solid tumor such as melanoma, head and neck, liver or kidney cancer.

The V gene is TRBV6-6, the J gene TRBJ1-3, with D possibly being TRBD1 (5 bases). Looked up from germline, CDR1 is MNHNY and CDR2 is SVGAGI (reference sequence). V shed 5 bases and J shed 8 bases, with 16 bases lying between them. The CDR3 runs to 14 residues. Here the CDR3 reads CASSPGTPGDTIYF. In DNA, the CDR3 is TGTGCCAGCAGTCCCGGGACCCCCGGGGACACCATATATTTT.

The rearrangement joins TRBV5-8 to TRBJ2-2; TRBD2 is a possible D gene (5 bases). The CDR3 loop spans 15 amino acids. CDR1 SGHTS and CDR2 YDEGEE come from the germline V gene. V was cut by 4 bases and J by 1 base, with 11 bases left in between. The CDR3 region is CASSLQGRNTGELFF. The CDR3 DNA is TGTGCCAGCAGCCTACAAGGGAGGAACACCGGGGAGCTGTTTTTT.

The chain is built from TRBV13 and TRBJ1-1; a possible D gene is TRBD1 (5 bases). The CDR3 length is 14 residues. With 4 bases removed from V and 5 bases from J, the gap between germline ends came to 14 bases. Germline-derived CDR1 and CDR2 are PRHDT and FYEKMQ (reference sequence). The CDR3 region is CASSSQGFGTEAFF. The CDR3 nucleotides read TGTGCCAGCAGCTCCCAGGGTTTTGGGACTGAAGCTTTCTTT.

V is TRBV7-9 and J is TRBJ1-3, with a weak D call TRBD1 (5 bases). The CDR3 has 16 residues. Trimming removed 4 bases from V and 3 bases from J, with 16 bases in between. Germline CDR1 SEHNR, CDR2 FQNEAQ (reference sequence). This CDR3 is CASSSQTGLFGNTIYF. In DNA form, the CDR3 reads TGTGCCAGCAGCTCCCAGACGGGACTCTTTGGAAACACCATATATTTT.

This chain connects TRBV4-1 to TRBJ1-2; 9 bases align to TRBD1. The CDR3 has 14 residues. V lost 1 base, J lost 3 bases, and 0 bases stayed unmatched. The germline gives CDR1 MGHRA, CDR2 YSYEKL. The CDR3 DNA reads as TGCGCCAGCAGCCAAGGGGACAGGGACTATGGCTACACCTTC. Translated, it gives CASSQGDRDYGYTF.

The chain combines TRBV7-2 with TRBJ2-2, with a possible D match to TRBD1 (6 bases). The V end lost 5 bases, the J end lost 3 bases, and 16 bases lay between the germline ends. The length of the CDR3 is 16 residues. Germline CDR1 and CDR2: SGHTA and FQGNSA. For the CDR3, the DNA is TGTGCCAGCAGCCAACGAGTGGACAGCTACACCGGGGAGCTGTTTTTT. Translation gives CASSQRVDSYTGELFF.

The chain recombines TRBV23-1 with TRBJ2-5, with D maybe TRBD2 (6 bases). TRBV23-1 is annotated as an ORF whose role is uncertain. The CDR3 spans 16 residues. V was trimmed by 7 bases and J by 1 base, leaving 19 bases between them. This CDR3 reads CASTPGAPRSQETQYF. The CDR3 DNA reads TGCGCCAGCACTCCGGGAGCCCCAAGATCCCAAGAGACCCAGTACTTC.

The rearrangement uses TRBV2 and TRBJ1-1; no clear D. CDR3 length: 14 residues. V gave up 6 bases and J gave up 2 bases, with 13 bases separating them. Per the germline V gene, CDR1 is SNHLY and CDR2 is FYNNEI. The CDR3 DNA reads TGTGCCAGCAGCAAGGAGGGCTACAACACTGAAGCTTTCTTT. Protein product: CASSKEGYNTEAFF.

The gene calls are TRBV19 and TRBJ1-5, with unresolved D. Trimming left V 3 bases short and J 2 bases short, with 14 bases between. Germline CDR1 LNHDA, CDR2 SQIVND (reference sequence). The CDR3 runs 16 residues. DNA for the CDR3: TGTGCCAGTAGTATCGAAAGTACCGAACGCAATCAGCCCCAGCATTTT. Amino acid sequence: CASSIESTERNQPQHF.

This clone has a single count. The rearrangement joins TRBV20-1 to TRBJ2-5, with 7 nucleotides matching TRBD1. CDR1 DFQATT and CDR2 SNEGSKA come from the germline V gene (reference sequence). CDR3 size: 11 residues. The CDR3 here is CSPDRVETQYF. The DNA of the CDR3 is TGCAGCCCTGACAGGGTAGAGACCCAGTACTTC.

The V gene is TRBV7-9, the J gene TRBJ2-5, with unresolved D. The CDR3 consists of 14 residues. Germline CDR1 and CDR2: SEHNR and FQNEAQ (reference sequence). V was trimmed by 3 bases and J by 6 bases, leaving 14 bases between them. The CDR3 region has the DNA TGTGCCAGCAGCTTCGGGTCCCCTGGGCAGACCCAGTACTTC. Residues: CASSFGSPGQTQYF.

This chain links TRBV12-5 with TRBJ1-4; D gene uncertain. The V gene's germline CDR1 is LGHNT and CDR2 FRNRAP. The length of the CDR3 is 13 residues. V was clipped by 4 bases and J by 3 bases, with 6 bases between them. For the CDR3, the DNA is TGTGCTAGTGGTTCGGAGGCTAATGAAAAACTGTTTTTT. Protein product: CASGSEANEKLFF.

CDR3 sequence (DNA): TGCGCCAGCAGCCTGGGAACCACGGACAGTGCCTACGAGCAGTACTTC. It translates to CASSLGTTDSAYEQYF. The chain recombines TRBV5-1 with TRBJ2-7; a possible D gene is TRBD1 (6 bases). Germline V gene sequence: CDR1 SGHRS, CDR2 YFSETQ. V lost 4 bases to trimming and J lost 2 bases, with 19 bases between them. CDR3 length: 16 amino acids.

This clone was observed a single time. The rearrangement links TRBV28 to TRBJ2-1; D ambiguous. The germline gives CDR1 MDHEN, CDR2 SYDVKM. The CDR3 is 14 residues long. The ends were cut back, 2 bases at V and 6 bases at J, with 11 bases in the middle. CDR3: CASSLGLSGNEQFF. The CDR3 nucleotides read TGTGCCAGCAGTTTAGGCCTCTCGGGCAATGAGCAGTTCTTC.

The J gene is TRBJ2-3, the V gene TRBV9, with 7 bases fitting TRBD2. Trimming removed 4 bases from V and 2 bases from J; junction bases left unmatched: 7. CDR1 is SGDLS, CDR2 YYNGEE, per germline. The CDR3 is 15 residues long. The CDR3 DNA is TGTGCCAGCAGCCCATCCGGGACTACCACAGATACGCAGTATTTT. This gives the protein CASSPSGTTTDTQYF.

The genes are TRBV2 and TRBJ2-1, with 8 bases lining up with TRBD1. CDR1 is SNHLY and CDR2 is FYNNEI in the germline V gene. The V gene end was trimmed by 6 bases and the J gene end by 4 bases; junction bases not matched to a gene: 8. The CDR3 consists of 15 residues. CDR3 loop: CASSDDRGIYNEQFF. The CDR3, as DNA: TGTGCCAGCAGCGACGACAGGGGCATATACAATGAGCAGTTCTTC.

The chain uses TRBV5-5 and TRBJ2-3; the D gene is possibly TRBD1 (6 bases). The germline V gene encodes CDR1 SGHKS and CDR2 YYEKEE (reference sequence). The CDR3 runs 17 residues. V was shortened by 4 bases and J by 0 bases, with 18 bases between the two germline ends. CDR3 sequence (DNA): TGTGCCAGCAGCCATTCCTCAGGGGCGAGGAGCACAGATACGCAGTATTTT. Translating gives CASSHSSGARSTDTQYF.

The chain employs TRBV27 and TRBJ1-1, with a weak D call TRBD1 (5 bases). V was pared by 8 bases and J by 0 bases, with 19 bases between. The CDR3 length is 16 residues. Germline V gene data show CDR1 as MNHEY and CDR2 as SMNVEV (reference sequence). The CDR3 bases are TGTGCCAGCGCCCCCTATCAGGGATTGATGAACACTGAAGCTTTCTTT. This translates into CASAPYQGLMNTEAFF.

The chain carries TRBV5-6 and TRBJ2-5; no firm D call. The CDR3 loop spans 13 amino acids. Germline V CDR1 and CDR2: SGHDT, YYEEEE. V shed 0 bases and J shed 1 base, with 4 bases lying between them. CDR3 DNA sequence: TGTGCCAGCAGCTTGGCTACCCAAGAGACCCAGTACTTC. Translation: CASSLATQETQYF. Full variable domain (outside the CDR3, taken from reference TRBV5-6 and TRBJ2-5): DAGVTQSPTHLIKTRGQQVTLRCSPKSGHDTVSWYQQALGQGPQFIFQYYEEEERQRGNFPDRFSGHQFPNYSSELNVNALLLGDSALYLCASSLATQETQYFGPGTRLLVL.

J is TRBJ2-2 and V is TRBV19, with D uncertain. Trimming took off 7 bases at V and 1 base at J, with 19 bases between the two ends. CDR1 is LNHDA and CDR2 is SQIVND in the germline V gene (reference sequence). The length of the CDR3 is 17 residues. The CDR3 spells CASTSSLIQGNTGELFF. The DNA for the CDR3 is TGTGCCAGTACCTCCTCACTGATCCAAGGGAACACCGGGGAGCTGTTTTTT.

This clone was detected only a few times. The chain links TRBV19 to TRBJ2-6; 10 positions agree with TRBD1. Trimming cost V 7 bases and J 4 bases; bases outside gene matches: 7. The CDR3 extends over 16 amino acids. Germline CDR1 is LNHDA and CDR2 is SQIVND (reference sequence). CDR3 sequence reads: CASTRQGAAGANVLTF. Written as DNA, the CDR3 is TGTGCCAGTACCAGACAGGGGGCTGCGGGGGCCAACGTCCTGACTTTC.

The rearrangement uses TRBV5-8 and TRBJ2-6; either TRBD1 or TRBD2 may fit D (5 bases each). This CDR3 comprises 18 residues. The ends were cut back, 0 bases at V and 0 bases at J, with 13 bases in the middle. Per germline, CDR1 SGHTS and CDR2 YDEGEE. CDR3 nucleotides: TGTGCCAGCAGCTTGGAACGGGACCCCAGCTCTGGGGCCAACGTCCTGACTTTC. Encoded protein: CASSLERDPSSGANVLTF. Combining the CDR3 with reference TRBV5-8 and TRBJ2-6 gives the whole variable domain EAGVTQSPTHLIKTRGQQATLRCSPISGHTSVYWYQQALGLGLQFLLWYDEGEERNRGNFPPRFSGRQFPNYSSELNVNALELEDSALYLCASSLERDPSSGANVLTFGAGSRLTVL.

The chain has TRBV6-1 and TRBJ2-3; TRBD1 is a possible D gene (6 bases). The CDR3 sequence is 16 residues long. V lost 3 bases and J lost 1, with 14 bases in between. Per germline, CDR1 MNHNS and CDR2 SASEGT. The DNA of the CDR3 is TGTGCCAGCAGTGATCCGCCTTACAGGGGCACAGATACGCAGTATTTT. Translation gives CASSDPPYRGTDTQYF.

This chain links TRBV5-5 with TRBJ2-7; 9 bases are shared with TRBD1. Per the germline V gene, CDR1 is SGHKS and CDR2 is YYEKEE (reference sequence). The CDR3 covers 15 residues. The V gene end was trimmed by 0 bases and the J gene end by 1 base; junction bases not matched to a gene: 2. CDR3 protein: CASSLAGQGSYEQYF. The CDR3 DNA follows: TGTGCCAGCAGCTTGGCGGGACAGGGTTCCTACGAGCAGTACTTC.

The chain joins TRBV9 to TRBJ2-3, with 9 bases aligning to TRBD2. The trim removed 4 bases at V and 1 base at J, leaving 7 bases unmatched. Germline values: CDR1 SGDLS, CDR2 YYNGEE. This CDR3 is built from 16 residues. Written as DNA, the CDR3 is TGTGCCAGCAGCCCCCGCTGGACTAGCGGCACAGATACGCAGTATTTT. Encoded protein: CASSPRWTSGTDTQYF.

The chain employs TRBV19 and TRBJ2-3; TRBD2 matches 10 bases. V shed 1 base, J shed 5 bases, and the junction held 9 bases outside the gene matches. The CDR3 consists of 17 residues. The germline gives CDR1 LNHDA, CDR2 SQIVND (reference sequence). The CDR3 coding sequence is TGTGCCAGTAGTATAGCTCTAGCGGGAGCCTCCCGAGATACGCAGTATTTT. Protein: CASSIALAGASRDTQYF.

The table lists this clone with a count of one. The chain couples TRBV6-6 to TRBJ1-5; D is unclear. The CDR3 loop spans 14 amino acids. Trimming cost V 5 bases and J 4 bases, with 12 bases left between them. Germline V gene data show CDR1 as MNHNY and CDR2 as SVGAGI (reference sequence). CDR3 region: CASSKEGRNQPQHF. The CDR3 DNA sequence: TGTGCCAGCAGTAAGGAGGGTCGAAATCAGCCCCAGCATTTT.

V gene TRBV30 combines with J gene TRBJ1-1; TRBD1 aligns across 9 bases. Looked up from germline, CDR1 is GTSNPN and CDR2 is SVGIG (reference sequence). CDR3 length: 13 residues. With 2 bases clipped from V and 7 bases from J, the junction kept 5 bases outside the gene matches. The CDR3, as DNA: TGTGCCTGGAGTCCCGGGACAGGGATTGAAGCTTTCTTT. Its protein is CAWSPGTGIEAFF.

The genes are TRBV23-1 and TRBJ2-7; no firm D call. TRBV23-1 is identified as an open reading frame with a role that is uncertain. This CDR3 is 14 amino acids long. Trimming took off 3 bases at V and 6 bases at J, with 15 bases between the two ends. The CDR3 region is CASSHRVVDAEQYF. The CDR3 DNA reads TGCGCCAGCAGTCACCGCGTGGTGGACGCCGAGCAGTACTTC.